Listed below are T cell receptor beta chains from one sample, sequenced in a study of blood T cell repertoires in COVID-19. Assay used: immunoSEQ multiplex PCR; TCRdb lists only in-frame clones, some missing. The top ten clones hold about half of a sample with 84,000 or so clones, around three quarters of them seen once. Input material: peripheral blood. Every receptor here comes from a human donor in a cohort sampled during active COVID-19. Both conserved end residues are part of each CDR3. Fields, in order: V gene, J gene, D gene, clone size, CDR3 length, CDR3 DNA, CDR3 protein. The D gene is left open where the match is weak. Expanded clones get a size class; other rows say once, few or many, or leave the size out.

TRBV5-6,TRBJ2-7,TRBD2,once,14,TGTGCCAGCAGCCGGCAGGGAGGGCCCTACGAGCAGTACTTC,CASSRQGGPYEQYF
TRBV6-5,TRBJ1-4,TRBD1,.,15,TGTGCCAGCAGAACAACGGACAGGGCGAATGAAAAACTGTTTTTT,CASRTTDRANEKLFF
TRBV7-8,TRBJ2-1,.,.,12,TGTGCCAGCAGCCGTTTAAACAATGAGCAGTTCTTC,CASSRLNNEQFF
TRBV4-3,TRBJ1-5,.,.,15,TGCGCCAGCAGCTTAGCATTAAGTGGCAATCAGCCCCAGCATTTT,CASSLALSGNQPQHF
TRBV6-6,TRBJ2-7,.,.,14,TGTGCCAGCAGTATAGCAGGGAGGATAGGCGAGCAGTACTTC,CASSIAGRIGEQYF
TRBV5-1,TRBJ2-1,.,.,15,TGCGCCAGCAGCATCCCGACAGGTACCTACAATGAGCAGTTCTTC,CASSIPTGTYNEQFF
TRBV6-5,TRBJ2-2,TRBD1,.,15,TGTGCCAGCGATATCGACAGGGGGAGAACCGGGGAGCTGTTTTTT,CASDIDRGRTGELFF
TRBV7-2,TRBJ1-5,.,.,12,TGTGCCAGCAGCTTGTATAGTCAGCCCCAGCATTTT,CASSLYSQPQHF
TRBV27,TRBJ2-1,TRBD1,.,17,TGTGCCAGCAGTTCGACCCGCAGGGGGCGAACCTACAATGAGCAGTTCTTC,CASSSTRRGRTYNEQFF
TRBV10-3,TRBJ2-7,TRBD2,.,16,TGTGCCATCAGTGGATCACTAGCGGGAGGGTCCTACGAGCAGTACTTC,CAISGSLAGGSYEQYF
TRBV18,TRBJ1-1,TRBD1,.,17,TGTGCCAGCTCAATCTTTGGACAGGGGATAATGAACACTGAAGCTTTCTTT,CASSIFGQGIMNTEAFF
TRBV5-6,TRBJ1-3,TRBD1,.,15,TGTGCCAGCAGCTCCTCGACAGGGTTAGGAAACACCATATATTTT,CASSSSTGLGNTIYF
TRBV18,TRBJ1-6,.,few,15,TGTGCCAGCTCACCATCGAGAGGGGGAGATTCACCCCTCCACTTT,CASSPSRGGDSPLHF
TRBV5-4,TRBJ1-2,.,few,14,TGTGCCAGCAGCTTGGTTTGGGACAACAAAGGCTACACCTTC,CASSLVWDNKGYTF
TRBV29-1,TRBJ2-5,.,.,14,TGCAGCGTTGAAACTAGCAATCATCGAGAGACCCAGTACTTC,CSVETSNHRETQYF
TRBV4-3,TRBJ1-3,.,.,15,TGCGCCAGCAGCCAAGAGGCCTTCTCTGGAAACACCATATATTTT,CASSQEAFSGNTIYF
TRBV18,TRBJ1-5,TRBD1,.,19,TGTGCCAGCTCACTTTCCGTGTTGACAGGGAAGGTGAGCAATCAGCCCCAGCATTTT,CASSLSVLTGKVSNQPQHF
TRBV2,TRBJ1-2,TRBD1,.,12,TGTGCCAGCATCGGACAGGTGGGAGGCTACACCTTC,CASIGQVGGYTF
TRBV18,TRBJ1-3,.,.,14,TGTGCCAGCTTCCCGGGGGGAAGTGGAAACACCATATATTTT,CASFPGGSGNTIYF
TRBV20-1,TRBJ2-1,TRBD2,.,13,TGCAGTGCTAGTTCTGCGGGAGGGTCTGAGCAGTTCTTC,CSASSAGGSEQFF
TRBV12-3/TRBV12-4,TRBJ2-2,TRBD2,few,13,TGTGCCAGCAGTTGGCGGGAGGACGGGGAGCTGTTTTTT,CASSWREDGELFF